This T cell receptor (beta chain) came from a study of metastatic and nonmetastatic thyroid tumors. For the study at large: The comparison covered peripheral blood and tumor or nodule tissue in malignant and benign thyroid patients. Study outcomes and limitations: Benign nodules were reported to have significantly lower TCR beta diversity than malignant thyroid tumors, in blood and tumor.

The entire patient cohort was treatment-naive prior to thyroid surgery. Per germline, CDR1 SGHRS and CDR2 YFSETQ. Trimming removed 3 bases from V and 3 bases from J; junction bases left unmatched: 4. CDR3 length: 14 amino acids. Original data processing: The study's classifier, a distant-metastasis tool for papillary thyroid cancer, was built using CDR3 differences across clinicopathological groups. TCRdb recomputed clones from the PCR reads via MiXCR. None of the V and J calls come from the authors' own analysis; TCRdb made them. The table shows under 25,000 clones, with approximately 13% occurring only once. This clone was observed at least ten times. What it binds is unknown.

The sequenced sample was blood. This clonotype originated in a female donor with papillary thyroid cancer or a benign thyroid nodule (not recorded which). Some clones in this sample may be carry-over from other donors' samples. The chain couples TRBV5-1 to TRBJ1-1; 8 bases fit TRBD1. The CDR3 loop reads CASSSGQGYTEAFF. CDR3 DNA: TGCGCCAGCAGCTCCGGACAGGGTTACACTGAAGCTTTCTTT. The full variable domain, rest sourced from reference TRBV5-1 and TRBJ1-1, is KAGVTQTPRYLIKTRGQQVTLSCSPISGHRSVSWYQQTPGQGLQFLFEYFSETQRNKGNFPGRFSGRQFSNSRSEMNVSTLELGDSALYLCASSSGQGYTEAFFGQGTRLTVV.